The 8 T cell receptor beta chains below were found in one sample sequenced in a study of CD4 T cells in relation to SARS-CoV-2 and coronaviruses. Only in-frame clones appear in the TCRdb table, and some are missing; sequencing was by immunoSEQ multiplex PCR. The table lists around 11,000 clones, 85% to 90% of them singletons, with roughly 2.3% in the top ten. Sequenced: naive CD4+ T cells from PBMCs. The subset was: naive CD4+ T cells isolated by negative enrichment. These receptors originate from an adult with COVID-19.

The chain links TRBV1 to TRBJ2-2; the table's D gene call, TRBD1, was not cross checked with the DNA. TRBV1 is an annotated pseudogene. The CDR3 covers 17 residues. CDR3: CTSSQPGQHSNTGELFF. As DNA, the CDR3 is TGCACCAGCAGCCAACCGGGACAGCATTCGAACACCGGGGAGCTGTTTTTT.

This chain links TRBV30 with TRBJ2-5, with D perhaps TRBD1 (5 bases). This CDR3 has 13 amino acids. V lost 1 base, J lost 2 bases, and 8 bases lay in between. CDR1 GTSNPN and CDR2 SVGIG come from the germline V gene (reference sequence). The CDR3 region is CAWSGAGQETQYF. The CDR3 region has the DNA TGTGCCTGGAGTGGGGCAGGGCAAGAGACCCAGTACTTC.

In this sample, this clone turned up a few times. The rearrangement joins TRBV9 to TRBJ2-3, with unresolved D. Per germline, CDR1 SGDLS and CDR2 YYNGEE. The CDR3 covers 13 residues. The V and J ends lost 5 bases and 2 bases respectively, with 9 bases between them. The CDR3 sequence: CASSSQHTDTQYF. CDR3 nucleotides: TGTGCCAGCAGTTCACAGCACACAGATACGCAGTATTTT.

The V call is TRBV4-2, the J call TRBJ1-5, with D unclear. CDR1 is LGHNA and CDR2 is YNFKEQ in the germline V gene. This CDR3 region has 16 residues. Trimming left V 0 bases short and J 0 bases short, with 9 bases between. The CDR3 is CASSQEFWGSNQPQHF. Here the CDR3 DNA reads TGTGCCAGCAGCCAAGAGTTCTGGGGTAGCAATCAGCCCCAGCATTTT.

The chain links TRBV20-1 to TRBJ2-7; no firm D call. This CDR3 spans 9 amino acids. Trimming took 6 bases from V and 6 from J, leaving 6 bases between them. Germline V gene sequence: CDR1 DFQATT, CDR2 SNEGSKA (reference sequence). In nucleotides, the CDR3 is TGCAGTGCCAGTTTCGAGCAGTACTTC. Protein sequence: CSASFEQYF.

This sequence joins TRBV19 and TRBJ1-5; TRBD1 is a possible D gene (6 bases). V was trimmed by 5 bases and J by 0 bases, leaving 14 bases between them. Germline CDR1 and CDR2: LNHDA and SQIVND (reference sequence). The CDR3 is 16 residues long. The CDR3 reads CASSLSTGYSNQPQHF. Written as DNA, the CDR3 is TGTGCCAGTAGTCTCTCTACAGGGTATAGCAATCAGCCCCAGCATTTT.

By sample share, this clone is medium-sized (0.01 to 0.1%). The chain combines TRBV5-1 with TRBJ2-3; D ambiguous. This CDR3 is built from 15 residues. The germline gives CDR1 SGHRS, CDR2 YFSETQ. Trimming left V 6 bases short and J 0 bases short, with 14 bases between. CDR3 nucleotide sequence: TGCGCCAGCAAGGAATACAGTTCTAGCACAGATACGCAGTATTTT. The encoded protein is CASKEYSSSTDTQYF.

The chain couples TRBV25-1 to TRBJ2-3, with 7 bases identical to TRBD2. From germline, CDR1 is MGHDK and CDR2 SYGVNS. The CDR3 extends over 16 amino acids. V shed 1 base and J 3 bases; nucleotides not matched to a gene: 7. CDR3 DNA: TGTGCCAGCAGTGAATCCAGGCGGGGGTCTACAGATACGCAGTATTTT. It encodes CASSESRRGSTDTQYF. Filled out from reference TRBV25-1 and TRBJ2-3, the complete variable domain reads EADIYQTPRYLVIGTGKKITLECSQTMGHDKMYWYQQDPGMELHLIHYSYGVNSTEKGDLSSESTVSRIRTEHFPLTLESARPSHTSQYLCASSESRRGSTDTQYFGPGTRLTVL.